Below, one TCR beta chain is given with its context. The antigen is undetermined. Naive CD8 cells lacked CD45RO and underwent positive selection for CCR7, leaving out terminally differentiated effector memory CD45RA+ cells. TCRdb's copy holds only in-frame clones and misses some; the assay was immunoSEQ multiplex PCR. The table records 1.5 million to 2.5 million clones, about 95% of them present only once. CDR1 and CDR2 (germline): MNHNY, SVGAGI (reference sequence). The CDR3 has 15 residues. Trimming cost V 0 bases and J 0 bases, with 8 bases left between them. The data were taken from a study of shared clonotypes between healthy human individuals. Notes on the study in general: When naive CD4 clonotypes were compared across a few donors, approximately 4.9% were shared.

The sequenced material came from naive CD8+ T cells sorted from blood. This clonotype was obtained from a man aged 18-30 years in good health. V is TRBV6-6 and J is TRBJ1-1; D may be TRBD1 (5 bases). The CDR3 coding sequence is TGTGCCAGCAGTTACTCTCAGGGTATGAACACTGAAGCTTTCTTT. Amino acids: CASSYSQGMNTEAFF.